A single sample gave rise to the 31 T cell receptor beta chains below, sequenced in a study of cytomegalovirus exposure and HLA in healthy donors. Measured with immunoSEQ multiplex PCR; TCRdb has only the in-frame clones, and not every one. The sample gives fewer than 400,000 clones, 70% to 90% of which show up once; over 0.9% is in the top ten. Source material: PBMCs. Receptors originate from a man aged 25 to 45 in good health and CMV-seronegative.

This rearrangement joins TRBV4-3 to TRBJ1-2; 7 nucleotides align to TRBD1. The germline gives CDR1 LGHNA, CDR2 YSLEER. The junction had 11 bases not matched to a gene; V was cut back by 4 bases and J by 6 bases. This CDR3 has 15 residues. DNA of the CDR3: TGCGCCAGCAGCCGCGACCTCCGGGACAGCCATGGCTACACCTTC. Protein: CASSRDLRDSHGYTF.

The CDR3 loop reads CASSPGARDLSDAGELFF. The DNA for the CDR3 is TGCGCCAGCAGTCCAGGGGCCCGGGACCTGAGCGACGCCGGGGAGCTGTTTTTT. This chain connects TRBV10-1 to TRBJ2-2, with D possibly matching TRBD1 (6 bases). With 5 bases removed from V and 6 bases from J, the gap between germline ends came to 25 bases. CDR3 size: 18 residues. In germline, CDR1 is WNHNN, CDR2 SYGVQD (reference sequence).

V gene TRBV4-1 combines with J gene TRBJ2-5; 9 bases map to TRBD1. V trimming: 3 bases; J trimming: 2 bases; junction bases outside the gene matches: 4. CDR1 and CDR2 (germline): MGHRA, YSYEKL. The CDR3 has 15 residues. CDR3 nucleotides: TGCGCCAGCAGCCATACAGGGGGCGAACAAGAGACCCAGTACTTC. Its translation: CASSHTGGEQETQYF.

V is TRBV4-3 and J is TRBJ2-3, with 10 bases lining up with TRBD2. Germline V CDR1 and CDR2: LGHNA, YSLEER. The CDR3 covers 17 residues. V lost 3 bases to trimming and J lost 5 bases; unmatched junction nucleotides: 11. For the CDR3, the DNA is TGCGCCAGCAGCCACGAGCCGGCTAGCGGGGGCCAAGATACGCAGTATTTT. This sequence encodes CASSHEPASGGQDTQYF.

The chain recombines TRBV7-9 with TRBJ2-5; tentative D call: TRBD1 (5 bases). Germline CDR1 is SEHNR and CDR2 is FQNEAQ (reference sequence). The V and J ends lost 1 base and 5 bases respectively, with 11 bases between them. This CDR3 is 14 amino acids long. DNA for the CDR3: TGTGCCAGCAGCTTAGTCAGGGTTGAGGAGACCCAGTACTTC. The encoded protein is CASSLVRVEETQYF.

Comment on this clone: The junction does not match germline at one end; this may be a read error. The chain couples TRBV5-1 to TRBJ2-7, with TRBD1 matching over 9 bases. The CDR3 sequence is 14 residues long. Per the germline V gene, CDR1 is SGHRS and CDR2 is YFSETQ. CDR3 loop: CVSSSGQGVYEQYF. CDR3 bases: TGCGTCAGCAGCTCGGGACAGGGAGTATACGAGCAGTACTTC.

The rearrangement joins TRBV7-9 to TRBJ1-4; 11 bases line up with TRBD1. The CDR3 has 15 amino acids. With 5 bases clipped from V and 8 bases from J, the junction kept 7 bases outside the gene matches. Germline lookup yields CDR1 SEHNR and CDR2 FQNEAQ (reference sequence). CDR3 DNA: TGTGCCAGCAGCCGGACAGGGGGCGCTGGGGAAAAACTGTTTTTT. It specifies CASSRTGGAGEKLFF.

V usage is TRBV6-5 and J usage is TRBJ2-7, with TRBD2 as a possible D gene (7 bases). Germline CDR1 is MNHEY and CDR2 is SVGAGI. Trimming shortened V by 8 bases and J by 0 bases, and 17 bases separated the two germline ends. The CDR3 length is 15 residues. CDR3 nucleotides: TGTGCCAGCGGTAAGGGAGGGGGTGGCTCCTACGAGCAGTACTTC. Translated, it gives CASGKGGGGSYEQYF.

V usage is TRBV7-2 and J usage is TRBJ2-2; D is uncertain. The germline V and J ends were trimmed by 3 bases and 1 base, with 9 bases remaining between them. Germline CDR1 and CDR2: SGHTA and FQGNSA. The CDR3 sequence is 15 residues long. In nucleotides, the CDR3 is TGTGCCAGCAGCTTTTTATACGGGAACACCGGGGAGCTGTTTTTT. Encoded protein: CASSFLYGNTGELFF. Full variable domain (rest looked up from reference TRBV7-2 and TRBJ2-2): GAGVSQSPSNKVTEKGKDVELRCDPISGHTALYWYRQSLGQGLEFLIYFQGNSAPDKSGLPSDRFSAERTGGSVSTLTIQRTQQEDSAVYLCASSFLYGNTGELFFGEGSRLTVL.

The V gene is TRBV6-5, the J gene TRBJ1-6, with a possible D match to TRBD1 (5 bases). Trimming pared 0 bases from V and 13 bases from J, leaving 13 bases between. The CDR3 loop spans 14 amino acids. Germline assignment: CDR1 MNHEY and CDR2 SVGAGI. Here the CDR3 DNA reads TGTGCCAGCAGTTACTCGGGGGGGGGAGGGCCCCTCCACTTT. Translated, it gives CASSYSGGGGPLHF.

This clone was recorded once. The chain links TRBV7-9 to TRBJ2-3; 7 bases map to TRBD2. The CDR3 spans 15 residues. Germline V lookup: CDR1 SEHNR, CDR2 FQNEAQ (reference sequence). Germline trimming cut 10 bases from V and 1 base from J; bases unmatched to any gene: 11. CDR3 nucleotides: TGTGCCATAGGCGAGAAAAGCGGGGGCACAGATACGCAGTATTTT. Its translation is CAIGEKSGGTDTQYF.

The chain is built from TRBV9 and TRBJ2-3; TRBD2 might be the D (6 bases). V gave up 0 bases and J gave up 0 bases, with 8 bases separating them. Germline CDR1 is SGDLS and CDR2 is YYNGEE. This CDR3 has 15 amino acids. CDR3 in DNA: TGTGCCAGCAGCGTAGAGGGGACTAGCACAGATACGCAGTATTTT. This encodes CASSVEGTSTDTQYF.

The chain links TRBV1 to TRBJ1-1; TRBD1 is the table's D call and was not checked against the DNA. TRBV1 is classified as a pseudogene. The CDR3 covers 16 residues. The CDR3 DNA follows: TGCACCAGCAGCCAAGAATCCAGGATCATGAACACTGAAGCTTTCTTT. Amino acid sequence: CTSSQESRIMNTEAFF.

This clone occurred a few times. This chain uses TRBV18 with TRBJ1-2; D is perhaps TRBD1 (6 bases). This CDR3 has 14 amino acids. Germline V lookup: CDR1 KGHSH, CDR2 LQKENI. With 3 bases removed from V and 1 base from J, the gap between germline ends came to 9 bases. CDR3 nucleotide sequence: TGTGCCAGCTCACCGCAGGACAGTAACTATGGCTACACCTTC. It specifies CASSPQDSNYGYTF.

The J gene is TRBJ2-7, the V gene TRBV6-6; 8 bases match TRBD1. In germline, CDR1 is MNHNY, CDR2 SVGAGI (reference sequence). This CDR3 region has 14 residues. Trimming cost V 2 bases and J 2 bases; bases outside gene matches: 2. CDR3 region: CASSYRTGTYEQYF. Written as DNA, the CDR3 is TGTGCCAGCAGTTACAGGACAGGGACCTACGAGCAGTACTTC.

The chain links TRBV30 to TRBJ1-1, with TRBD1 identical over 8 bases. V shed 3 bases and J 4 bases; nucleotides not matched to a gene: 7. This CDR3 is 14 amino acids long. CDR1 and CDR2 from the germline V gene are GTSNPN and SVGIG (reference sequence). The DNA of the CDR3 is TGTGCCTGGAGGCGCAGGGGGCGTCTCACTGAAGCTTTCTTT. Amino acid sequence: CAWRRRGRLTEAFF.

V is TRBV11-2 and J is TRBJ2-7; D is unclear. Germline CDR1 reads SGHAT; CDR2 reads FQNNGV. V lost 3 bases to trimming and J lost 0 bases, with 6 bases between them. The CDR3 sequence is 13 residues long. CDR3 loop: CASSLQASYEQYF. In DNA, the CDR3 is TGTGCCAGCAGCTTGCAAGCCTCCTACGAGCAGTACTTC.

This chain connects TRBV5-6 to TRBJ1-1, with D perhaps TRBD1 (6 bases). Germline V gene sequence: CDR1 SGHDT, CDR2 YYEEEE. The CDR3 length is 14 residues. The V end lost 0 bases, the J end lost 7 bases, and 13 bases lay between the germline ends. CDR3 in amino acids: CASSLDGQSFEAFF. CDR3 in DNA: TGTGCCAGCAGCTTGGATGGACAGTCATTTGAAGCTTTCTTT.

V gene TRBV2 combines with J gene TRBJ2-6, with TRBD1 identical over 7 bases. This CDR3 is 18 amino acids long. V shed 1 base, J shed 0 bases, and the junction held 6 bases outside the gene matches. The germline CDR1 and CDR2 sequences are SNHLY and FYNNEI. CDR3 residues: CASSEGGTALSGANVLTF. The DNA of the CDR3 is TGTGCCAGCAGTGAAGGTGGGACAGCGCTCTCTGGGGCCAACGTCCTGACTTTC.

The chain employs TRBV7-8 and TRBJ2-7, with D tentatively TRBD2 (6 bases). From germline, CDR1 is SGHVS and CDR2 FQNEAQ. The CDR3 runs 18 residues. Between the trimmed V and J ends, which lost 0 bases and 2 bases, there was a span of 20 bases. For the CDR3, the DNA is TGTGCCAGCAGCTTAGCGGGAGAAGCGGGCAAGACTCCCTACGAGCAGTACTTC. Translating gives CASSLAGEAGKTPYEQYF.

The chain recombines TRBV27 with TRBJ2-2; 9 nucleotides align to TRBD2. CDR1 is MNHEY, CDR2 SMNVEV, per germline (reference sequence). The CDR3 loop spans 15 amino acids. The V gene end was trimmed by 7 bases and the J gene end by 1 base; junction bases not matched to a gene: 4. DNA of the CDR3: TGTGCCAGCACGCGGGGGGGCGGGAACACCGGGGAGCTGTTTTTT. This gives the protein CASTRGGGNTGELFF.

The chain employs TRBV7-9 and TRBJ2-3; no firm D call. The germline V gene has CDR1 SEHNR and CDR2 FQNEAQ (reference sequence). This CDR3 region has 11 residues. Trimming cost V 11 bases and J 2 bases, with 8 bases left between them. The CDR3 protein is CAAEFTDTQYF. For the CDR3, the DNA is TGTGCCGCGGAATTCACAGATACGCAGTATTTT.

This clone appeared a few times. The V gene is TRBV7-2, the J gene TRBJ1-6; no firm D call. The CDR3 sequence is 17 residues long. V lost 1 base to trimming and J lost 8 bases, with 18 bases between them. Per germline, CDR1 SGHTA and CDR2 FQGNSA. The CDR3 spells CASSLVPSYGNYSPLHF. CDR3 DNA: TGTGCCAGCAGCTTAGTCCCTAGTTATGGAAATTATTCACCCCTCCACTTT.

This clone was observed once. The chain uses TRBV7-2 and TRBJ2-7; 9 bases are a match to TRBD1. The V segment lost 5 bases and the J segment 5 bases; nucleotides outside the gene matches: 10. Germline-derived CDR1 and CDR2 are SGHTA and FQGNSA. The CDR3 is 15 residues long. CDR3 sequence reads: CASSPGTGNNNEQYF. CDR3 DNA: TGTGCCAGCAGCCCGGGGACAGGGAATAACAACGAGCAGTACTTC.

This chain joins TRBV30 and TRBJ2-7; 7 bases map to TRBD1. This CDR3 spans 15 amino acids. The ends lost 3 bases at V and 0 bases at J; junction bases unmatched: 8. Germline V lookup: CDR1 GTSNPN, CDR2 SVGIG (reference sequence). The CDR3 nucleotides are TGTGCCTGGAGCGGAGGACAGGCGGTCTCCTACGAGCAGTACTTC. As protein: CAWSGGQAVSYEQYF.

This clone has just one count. This chain joins TRBV12-5 and TRBJ1-5, with D perhaps matching TRBD1 (5 bases). The CDR3 loop spans 14 amino acids. Germline V gene lookup returns CDR1 LGHNT and CDR2 FRNRAP. V was pared by 2 bases and J by 11 bases, with 16 bases between. The CDR3 protein is CASGLRPQDASQHF. The CDR3 nucleotides read TGTGCTAGTGGTTTGAGGCCACAGGATGCGTCCCAGCATTTT.

The rearrangement links TRBV2 to TRBJ2-2, with a possible D match to TRBD2 (6 bases). CDR1 and CDR2 (germline): SNHLY, FYNNEI. Trimming took 6 bases from V and 8 from J, leaving 13 bases between them. This CDR3 region has 13 residues. The CDR3 DNA sequence: TGTGCCAGCAGCATTCCCGGGACTGGGGAGCTGTTTTTT. Translation: CASSIPGTGELFF.

The chain is built from TRBV5-6 and TRBJ2-7; 9 bases are shared with TRBD1. Germline assignment: CDR1 SGHDT and CDR2 YYEEEE. This CDR3 is built from 15 residues. Unmatched junction bases numbered 7, after V lost 2 bases and J lost 4 bases. In DNA, the CDR3 is TGTGCCAGCAGCTTTCTACAGGGGGCTTTGTACGAGCAGTACTTC. It translates to CASSFLQGALYEQYF. The variable domain in full, with the rest retrieved from reference TRBV5-6 and TRBJ2-7, is DAGVTQSPTHLIKTRGQQVTLRCSPKSGHDTVSWYQQALGQGPQFIFQYYEEEERQRGNFPDRFSGHQFPNYSSELNVNALLLGDSALYLCASSFLQGALYEQYFGPGTRLTVT.

Points on this clone: A junction end diverges from the germline sequence, so it may reflect a read error. The chain joins TRBV6-1 to TRBJ2-3; a possible D gene is TRBD1 (5 bases). CDR1 and CDR2 from the germline V gene are MNHNS and SASEGT. The CDR3 spans 13 residues. The chain's CDR3 is CATSGARLDTQYF. DNA for the CDR3: TGTGCCACCAGTGGGGCACGTTTAGATACGCAGTATTTT.

The V and J genes are TRBV5-1 and TRBJ2-3; maybe TRBD1 (6 bases). CDR3 length: 14 amino acids. Germline values: CDR1 SGHRS, CDR2 YFSETQ. Trimming shortened V by 5 bases and J by 1 base, and 11 bases separated the two germline ends. In DNA form, the CDR3 reads TGCGCCAGCAGGGGGGCCGCCCGCACAGATACGCAGTATTTT. It is translated as CASRGAARTDTQYF.

This sequence joins TRBV5-1 and TRBJ1-5, with D possibly matching TRBD1 (5 bases). The CDR3 has 19 residues. Per germline, CDR1 SGHRS and CDR2 YFSETQ. Trimming took 0 bases from V and 0 from J, leaving 19 bases between them. Here the CDR3 reads CASSLGRDSRKYSNQPQHF. Here the CDR3 DNA reads TGCGCCAGCAGCTTGGGCAGGGACTCCCGGAAATATAGCAATCAGCCCCAGCATTTT. The full variable domain, in which reference TRBV5-1 and TRBJ1-5 provide the parts outside the CDR3, is KAGVTQTPRYLIKTRGQQVTLSCSPISGHRSVSWYQQTPGQGLQFLFEYFSETQRNKGNFPGRFSGRQFSNSRSEMNVSTLELGDSALYLCASSLGRDSRKYSNQPQHFGDGTRLSIL.